The clone carrying this TCR beta chain was seen more than once but under ten times. This CDR3 is built from 15 residues. The V gene lost 2 bases and the J gene lost 2 bases, with 9 bases spanning the gap. Using its own MiXCR run on the RT-PCR reads, TCRdb lists one record per CDR3 protein. The data contain 600,000 to 850,000 distinct CDR3 sequences, approximately 14% of them singletons. This sample is part of a study of response to subunit inactivated influenza vaccine. The chain uses TRBV12-3 or TRBV12-4 and TRBJ2-2; D perhaps matches TRBD2 (6 bases). This TCR was sampled from a man aged 50 to 60 who received an inactivated influenza vaccine. The sample in question was PBMCs from blood, obtained approximately 15 days before vaccination. In nucleotides, the CDR3 is TGTGCCAGCAGTTTAATGGGGGGTAACACCGGGGAGCTGTTTTTT. It translates to CASSLMGGNTGELFF.